This T cell receptor beta chain was captured in a study of early T cells in non-severe SARS-CoV-2 infection (dated by TCRdb to 2020 to 2022). With respect to the entire study: Bulk RNA from unsorted whole blood was used for TCR sequencing, so alpha and beta chains could not be paired.

The paper as a whole reports these results and caveats: VDJdb matching was skewed toward anti-spike CD8 responses and likely underestimated virus-specific expansions, missing private and CD4 specificities.

The study was a case-control design nested within a healthcare worker cohort in London, UK, with weekly nasopharyngeal swab PCR tests and blood sampling. Healthcare workers were recruited during the week of the UK lockdown, between 23 and 31 March 2020, and followed weekly for up to 16 weeks. The CDR3 sequence holds 16 residues, the cysteine and phenylalanine included. Just the 48-base CDR3 DNA is kept, in frame starting at base 1. From V the trimming removes 3 bases and from J it removes 0 bases, while the gene matches leave 6 bases of the junction unaccounted for. CDR1 and CDR2 are drawn from the germline V gene: KGHDR, SFDVKD. This clonotype was recorded many times. The target of this receptor is not known. No much larger clone exists at a distance of one base, and base qualities are not known. The library was prepared using 5' RACE. The sample was run on a NextSeq 500. To correct for sequencing error and PCR bias, the TCR library protocol tagged individual cDNA molecules with unique molecular identifiers. TCR alpha and beta chains were both sequenced, and the abundances of alpha and beta sequences in each sample were closely correlated with each other. The paper's data handling went like this. V gene, J gene and CDR3 annotation of TCR sequences was performed with Decombinator V4. TCRs were defined as expanded if a significant change between any two time points was detected under a Poisson model with p below 0.0001. TCR abundances were normalised to the total number of TCRs sequenced per sample and were expressed as counts per million. MAIT TCRs were defined by TRAV1-2 paired with TRAJ12, TRAJ20 or TRAJ33, and iNKT TCRs by TRAV10 paired with TRAJ18. VDJdb, accessed 1 November 2021, was searched for CMV, EBV and SARS-CoV-2 annotated TCRs, with TCRs annotated for multiple antigens excluded. Using fastp at Q25 and MiXCR, TCRdb reprocessed the public reads and kept productive beta chains. Rows merge per CDR3 protein into single entries with the most common DNA and genes. V and J calls and clone size were set by TCRdb, not the authors. Here the sample has some 87,000 distinct CDR3 sequences; around an eighth occur a single time. 2.6% of the sample comes from the top ten.

The sample taken for sequencing was whole blood. This chain is built from TRBV24-1 and TRBJ2-7; 8 bases in the middle match TRBD1. The sequence was collected from an adult who was a healthcare worker with PCR-confirmed SARS-CoV-2 infection or an uninfected control (not recorded which). The DNA is as follows: TGTGCCACCAGTGATGTGGGACAGGCCGGCTCCTACGAGCAGTACTTC. It codes for CATSDVGQAGSYEQYF.